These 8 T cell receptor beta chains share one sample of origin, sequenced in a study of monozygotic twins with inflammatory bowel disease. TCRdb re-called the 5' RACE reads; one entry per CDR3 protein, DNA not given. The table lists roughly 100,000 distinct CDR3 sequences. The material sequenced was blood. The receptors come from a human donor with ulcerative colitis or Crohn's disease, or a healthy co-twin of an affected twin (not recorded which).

The CDR3 loop reads CASSARQNYGYTF. The chain has TRBV27 and TRBJ1-2; the D call of TRBD1 rests on TCRdb alone, since no DNA is present to check it. The CDR3 covers 13 residues. CDR1 is MNHEY, CDR2 SMNVEV, per germline (reference sequence).

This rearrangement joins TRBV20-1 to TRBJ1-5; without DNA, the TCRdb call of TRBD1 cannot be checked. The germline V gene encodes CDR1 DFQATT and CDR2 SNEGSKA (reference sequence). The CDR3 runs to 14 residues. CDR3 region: CSASRDSSNQPQHF.

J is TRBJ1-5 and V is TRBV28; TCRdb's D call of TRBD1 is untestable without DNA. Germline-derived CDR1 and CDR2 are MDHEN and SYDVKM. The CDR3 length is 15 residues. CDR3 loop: CASSGDASPGQPQHF.

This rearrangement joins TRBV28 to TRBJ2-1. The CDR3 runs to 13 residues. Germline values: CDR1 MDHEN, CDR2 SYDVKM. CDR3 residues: CASSLFVVGEQFF.

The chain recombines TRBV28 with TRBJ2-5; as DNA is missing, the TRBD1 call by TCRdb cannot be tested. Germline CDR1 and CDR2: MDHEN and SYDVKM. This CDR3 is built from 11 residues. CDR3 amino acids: CASSLGRSQYF.

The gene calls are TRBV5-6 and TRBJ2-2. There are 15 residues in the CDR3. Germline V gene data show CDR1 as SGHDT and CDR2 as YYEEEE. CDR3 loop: CASSLGRTSTGELFF.

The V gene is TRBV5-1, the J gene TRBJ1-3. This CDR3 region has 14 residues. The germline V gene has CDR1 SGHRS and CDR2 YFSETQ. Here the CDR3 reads CASSQDSSGNTIYF. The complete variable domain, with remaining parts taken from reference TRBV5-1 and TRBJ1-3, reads KAGVTQTPRYLIKTRGQQVTLSCSPISGHRSVSWYQQTPGQGLQFLFEYFSETQRNKGNFPGRFSGRQFSNSRSEMNVSTLELGDSALYLCASSQDSSGNTIYFGEGSWLTVV.

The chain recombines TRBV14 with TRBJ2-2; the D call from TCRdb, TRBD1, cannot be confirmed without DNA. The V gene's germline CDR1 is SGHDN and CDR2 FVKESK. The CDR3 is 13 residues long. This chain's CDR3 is CASSPDPHGELFF.